A selection of T cell receptor beta chains follows, all from one sample in a study of T-cell reconstitution after alpha-beta-depleted transplantation in children. TCRdb re-analysed the PCR reads in MiXCR, keeping a single row per CDR3 protein. In the table there are 500,000 to 750,000 distinct CDR3 sequences, over 10% of which are singletons. The sample consisted of PBMCs, mostly from graft donor cells, taken 360 days after TCRalphabeta/CD19-depleted stem cell transplant. The receptors originated from a male patient aged 10-17 years who had a stem cell transplant for acute myeloid leukemia, so the T cells may come from the graft donor. CDR3s include the opening cysteine and the closing phenylalanine or tryptophan.

>TRBJ2-7|TRBV5-5
CASSLEAGKLYEQYF
>TRBJ2-3|TRBV18
CASSPQGFSFTDTQYF
>TRBJ2-1|TRBV15
CATSRQPGLVTHEQFF
>TRBJ2-3|TRBV9
CASSARGPSGTDTQYF
>TRBJ2-1|TRBV7-3
CASSLTGTSGASRQFF
>TRBJ2-3|TRBV9
CASSASLAGGGDTQYF
>TRBJ2-5|TRBV5-1
CASSLDKETQYF
>TRBJ2-1|TRBV29-1
CGGASGTDSYNEQFF
>TRBJ2-7|TRBV28
CASSLAQAPDEQYF
>TRBJ2-5|TRBV28
CASSLLGQGKAQYF
>TRBJ2-6|TRBV15
CATSRVGNPGANVLTF
>TRBJ2-3|TRBV7-2
CASSLGLLTQYF
>TRBJ2-3|TRBV20-1
CSSSPPVTDTQYF
>TRBJ1-1|TRBV4-3
CASSQESVSSNTEAFF
>TRBJ2-1|TRBV19
CASMRTVGSSYNEQFF
>TRBJ1-1|TRBV7-2
CASSLAGGRGTEAFF
>TRBJ2-5|TRBV15
CATSRYSSTYQETQYF
>TRBJ2-6|TRBV27
CASSPAGERTNVLTF
>TRBJ2-6|TRBV5-1
CASSLGTSGANVLTF
>TRBJ2-7|TRBV29-1
CSVGDLAEQYF
>TRBJ2-2|TRBV4-3
CASSHRQGTTTGELFF
>TRBJ2-5|TRBV7-3
CASSLLSGLAGGPQETQYF
>TRBJ1-5|TRBV28
CASMSRYSNQPQHF
>TRBJ2-1|TRBV24-1
CATSDRRGDRGLNEQFF
>TRBJ1-1|TRBV27
CASSPLFGTRSTEAFF
>TRBJ2-1|TRBV20-1
CSAISGSRDEQFF
>TRBJ2-3|TRBV7-2
CASSSRRTDTQYF
>TRBJ2-7|TRBV4-2
CASSQEGLTSPYEQYF
>TRBJ2-3|TRBV4-2
CASSPWPGLAGVWDTQYF
>TRBJ2-3|TRBV7-3
CASSLIPSGRGPTDTQYF
>TRBJ2-2|TRBV10-3
CAISENGAGGPFANTGELFF
>TRBJ2-5|TRBV5-1
CASKRGETQYF
>TRBJ2-3|TRBV7-3
CGQKRGEQTTLRTDTQYF
>TRBJ2-7|TRBV3-1
CASSQRQGLYEQYF
>TRBJ2-3|TRBV20-1
CSASRIGGDRGRNTQYF
>TRBJ2-7|TRBV7-2
CASSLGYSLTYEQYF
>TRBJ2-5|TRBV4-2
CASSQPLAGGMQETQYF
>TRBJ2-2|TRBV2
CARQGAENTGELFF
>TRBJ2-1|TRBV24-1
CATSDFGGLFSYNEQFF
>TRBJ2-7|TRBV4-3
CASSQEDGDYEQYF
>TRBJ2-7|TRBV21-1
CASSRRRDITYEQYF
>TRBJ2-3|TRBV7-3
CASSEGHTQYF
>TRBJ2-7|TRBV27
CASRPPLERVGEQYF
>TRBJ2-1|TRBV20-1
CSARDFASGAYNEQFF
>TRBJ1-2|TRBV6-5
CASSTEGARVYGYTF
>TRBJ1-2|TRBV29-1
CSVAPGTATGYTF
>TRBJ1-5|TRBV27
CASSFRGGYSNQPQHF
>TRBJ1-3|TRBV27
CASSLTRAGVPSGNTIYF
>TRBJ2-5|TRBV7-9
CAVQQQETQYF
>TRBJ2-6|TRBV20-1
CSARVVPPGANVLTF
>TRBJ2-3|TRBV12-3/TRBV12-4
CGDGTQYF
>TRBJ1-1|TRBV29-1
CSVALLSGDAEAFF